This TCR beta chain derives from a study of blood T cell repertoires in COVID-19 (dated by TCRdb to between 2020 and 2021). Broadly, across the study: The collaborator samples originated in the United States, Italy and Spain and spanned the acute and convalescent phases of COVID-19. Where HLA class I and class II types were available, the types were taken from metadata supplied by the sample provider, not from assay-based typing. Subjects who had been exposed to COVID-19, were actively infected with it, or had recovered from it provided the deeply sampled blood TCRbeta repertoires that made up the dataset. Sample metadata almost always included a de-identified subject ID, COVID-19 status, age in years and sex. The samples were drawn from two sources: the first 160 participants of the ongoing ImmuneRACE study, and fewer than 1,500 subjects contributed by 6 global collaborators. The material from the prospective study consisted of cDNA or gDNA derived from T cells, B-cell-depleted T cells, or PBMCs. A freely available public database, intended as a resource for researchers studying the immune response to SARS-CoV-2, is where the repertoires were released.

The immunoSEQ Assay, a bias-controlled multiplex PCR, was used to amplify TCRbeta CDR3 regions from genomic DNA. In the original analysis: Nucleated cell counts per sample were estimated from amplification of reference gene primers within the assay. Sequence reads were collapsed and filtered to measure the absolute abundance of every unique TCRbeta CDR3 rearrangement. For each sample, productive Simpson clonality was calculated as the square root of Simpson's diversity index across productive rearrangements. Held by TCRdb, this immuneACCESS table contains in-frame sequences only and omits some clones. Under half of the omission traces to an unresolved V gene where checked; the cause of the rest is unknown. The V and J calls and clone size were taken over from that table, and D and trimming were inferred from the DNA. Across this sample there are over 20,000 clones, with roughly nine tenths seen only once. Around 9.7% of the sample comes from the top ten.

Results and caveats for the whole study, not just this receptor: How much clinical and demographic metadata was included differed by source and by participant, and the metadata was provided uncurated.

The V end gives up 2 bases and the J end 0 bases, leaving 12 bases in the junction not matched to a gene. CDR1 and CDR2 were assigned from the germline V gene (reference sequence) as PRHDT and FYEKMQ. Including cysteine and phenylalanine, the CDR3 has 20 amino acids. The read is trimmed to its CDR3 DNA, 60 bases read in frame from base 1. Collaborating institutions collected whole blood in K2EDTA tubes following their own protocols. Collaborator samples were shipped for TCRbeta analysis as frozen whole blood, isolated PBMCs, or DNA extracted from either sample type. On this clone: What this receptor recognizes is not known. Base-call qualities are not available, and no considerably larger clone is one nucleotide away.

The sequenced material came from peripheral blood. This TCR was sampled from a man between 65 and 85 years old with acute or convalescent COVID-19. The sequence links TRBV13 to TRBJ2-6; 8 junctional bases match TRBD1. The sequenced DNA: TGTGCCAGCAGCTTATATACCCGGAACAGGGGGAGCTCTGGGGCCAACGTCCTGACTTTC. This sequence encodes CASSLYTRNRGSSGANVLTF.